This T cell receptor beta chain originates from a study of regulatory T cells in long-lasting Graves disease. Broader study findings: Persistent Graves' patients showed less TCR diversity than newly diagnosed ones. Persistent patients shared more public clonotypes (about 2,700) than newly diagnosed patients (under 1,000).

Sequencing libraries for TCR beta were prepared with iRepertoire HTBI primers and Arm-PCR of CDR3 regions. MiXCR, applied by TCRdb to the multiplex PCR reads, yields one record per CDR3 protein. The table records 310,000 or so distinct CDR3 sequences, 20% to 25% of them present only once. Time point meaning: persistent/refractory GD, antithyroid drugs over 5 years with positive TRAb. PBMC-derived RNA was used for the TCR library. The CDR3 consists of 14 residues. Per germline, CDR1 SEHNR and CDR2 FQNEAQ (reference sequence). With 5 bases removed from V and 7 bases from J, the gap between germline ends came to 17 bases. This clonotype occurred a few times. Its antigen is not identified.

The rearrangement links TRBV7-9 to TRBJ2-5; D gene unclear. This TCR was recovered from a female donor with Graves disease. The sample in question was peripheral blood mononuclear cells (PBMCs), obtained when the disease was refractory, from a patient treated with antithyroid drugs. This CDR3 reads CASSPGRTDGTQYF. The CDR3 bases are TGTGCCAGCAGCCCAGGACGGACGGACGGGACCCAGTACTTC.